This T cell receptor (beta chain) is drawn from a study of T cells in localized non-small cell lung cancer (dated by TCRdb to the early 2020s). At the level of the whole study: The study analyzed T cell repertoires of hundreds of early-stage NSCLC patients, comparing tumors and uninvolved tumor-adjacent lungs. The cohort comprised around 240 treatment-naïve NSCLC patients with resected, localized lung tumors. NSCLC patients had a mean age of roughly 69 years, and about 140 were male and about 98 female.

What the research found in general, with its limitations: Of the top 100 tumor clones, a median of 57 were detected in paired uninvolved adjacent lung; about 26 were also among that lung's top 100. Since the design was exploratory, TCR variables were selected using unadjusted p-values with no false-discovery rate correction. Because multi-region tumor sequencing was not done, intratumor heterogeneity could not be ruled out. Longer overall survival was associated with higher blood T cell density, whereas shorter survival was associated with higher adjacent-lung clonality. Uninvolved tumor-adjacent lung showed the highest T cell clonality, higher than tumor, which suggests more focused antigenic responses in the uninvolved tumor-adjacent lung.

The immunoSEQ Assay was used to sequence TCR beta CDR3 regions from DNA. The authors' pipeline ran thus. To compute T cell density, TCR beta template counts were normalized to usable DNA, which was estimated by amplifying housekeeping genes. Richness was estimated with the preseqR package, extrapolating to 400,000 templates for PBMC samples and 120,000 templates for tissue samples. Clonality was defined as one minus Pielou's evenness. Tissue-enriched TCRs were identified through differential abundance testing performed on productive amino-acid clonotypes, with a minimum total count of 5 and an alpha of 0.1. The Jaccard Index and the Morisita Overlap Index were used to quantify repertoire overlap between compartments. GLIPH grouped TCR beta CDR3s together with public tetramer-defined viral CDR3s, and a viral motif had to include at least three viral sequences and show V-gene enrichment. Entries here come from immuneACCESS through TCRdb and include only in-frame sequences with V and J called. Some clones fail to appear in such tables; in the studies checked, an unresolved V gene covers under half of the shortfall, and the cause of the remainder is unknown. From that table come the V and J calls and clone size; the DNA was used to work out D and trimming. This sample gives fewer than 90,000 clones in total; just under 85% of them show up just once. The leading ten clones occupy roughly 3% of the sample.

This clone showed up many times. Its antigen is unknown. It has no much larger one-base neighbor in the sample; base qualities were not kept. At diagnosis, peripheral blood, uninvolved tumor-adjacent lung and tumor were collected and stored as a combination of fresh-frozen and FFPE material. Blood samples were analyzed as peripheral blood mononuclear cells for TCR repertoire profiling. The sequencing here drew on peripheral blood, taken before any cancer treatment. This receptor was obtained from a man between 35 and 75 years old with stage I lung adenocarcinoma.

The DNA sequence is TGTGCCAGCAGCTTGGGGCCAAACACTGAAGCTTTCTTT. It is translated as CASSLGPNTEAFF. In this chain, TRBV5-6 is recombined with TRBJ1-1; no D gene is confidently identified. The germline V gene supplies CDR1 SGHDT and CDR2 YYEEEE. From its cysteine to its phenylalanine, the CDR3 spans 13 amino acids. Of the read, only the CDR3 DNA is kept; its 39 bases are in frame from base 1. Trimming at the junction amounts to 0 bases on V and 2 bases on J, and the germline ends lie 5 bases apart.